This TCR beta chain was sequenced in a study of T cell repertoires in cytomegalovirus infection. General observations from the study: Cumulative public TCR beta family frequency identified carriers of CMV plus the relevant HLA. What dominated the ex vivo response were HLA-C-restricted CMV-specific TCR beta clonotypes.

This CDR3 contains 13 residues. CDR1 and CDR2 (germline): SGHTA, FQGNSA. V was pared by 5 bases and J by 3 bases, with 4 bases of the junction left unmatched. Via MiXCR, TCRdb re-called the reads, giving one row per CDR3 protein. The top ten hold approximately 14% of the sample, which has hundreds of thousands of distinct CDR3 sequences, approximately 31% seen once. This clonotype was seen repeatedly, ten times or more. The antigen remains unidentified. This TCR was recovered from a human donor in good health (CMV status not recorded). Some clones in this sample may be carry-over from other donors' samples. Sequencing was performed on PBMCs. The J gene is TRBJ2-7, the V gene TRBV7-2; 7 nucleotides align to TRBD1. CDR3 DNA sequence: TGTGCCAGCAGCCCGACAGGGAACTACGAGCAGTACTTC. This translates into CASSPTGNYEQYF.